The sequence of this T cell receptor beta chain was determined in a study of beta chain features in type 1 diabetes (dated by TCRdb to 2016 to 2018). Study-wide context: Patients and healthy donors did not differ in mean age, gender distribution, total cell number or subset yield. Naive and central memory subsets were obtained from all 28 donors, but regulatory and stem cell-like memory subsets were isolated from only 8 patients and roughly 8 healthy donors. The study compared TCRB repertoires of sorted circulating CD4+ T cell subsets between recently diagnosed type 1 diabetes patients and matched healthy donors. A total of about 100 million sorted cells were examined across all samples, and RNA yield correlated strongly with the number of cells per subset.

On this clone: Its recognized antigen is unknown. The input lacks base qualities; no much larger clone sits a single base away.

The entire isolated RNA was reverse transcribed using the High Capacity cDNA Reverse Transcription Kit, and thus expressed TCRB transcripts were sequenced. Deep immunoSEQ sequencing was performed on naive, central memory and regulatory T cell samples, with an average of roughly 3.6 million total reads per sample. Sorted cells were lysed in RLT buffer, and RNA was extracted using DNase-treated RNeasy Micro or Mini kits according to cell number. To prevent cross-contamination, each cell subset was processed individually, whereas patient and healthy donor samples were processed jointly. The immunoSEQ multiplex PCR was used to amplify TCRB sequences from cDNA, generating 87-bp fragments that spanned the CDR3 region. Amplicons were sequenced on the Illumina HiSeq platform. On the authors' methods: PCR bias was corrected computationally using synthetic template baselines, and reads within Hamming distance 2 were collapsed, with unmergeable singletons discarded. Reads were aligned to IMGT to assign V, D and J genes, CDR3 length, and insertions or deletions at six rearrangement sites. Within each subset, clonotype counts were normalized to sorted cell number, and only after that were true diversity and Gini coefficients computed with the tcR R package. Repertoire sharing was quantified using the overlap coefficient calculated on TCRB nucleotide sequences. Out-of-frame TCRB sequences from naive cells were analyzed to stand in for the pre-selection repertoire. As stored in TCRdb, this immuneACCESS dataset retains in-frame rearrangements with V and J assigned. A fraction of the clones does not appear; measured against another copy, unresolved V genes explain less than half of the discrepancy, and the remainder lacks a known reason. V and J calls and clone size are copied from that table; D and trimming were computed from the DNA. This sample gives more than 300,000 clones in total; 10% to 15% of them show up just once. The ten largest clones capture 0.017% of the sample.

Study-wide findings and limitations: PCR may preferentially amplify shorter templates, but because patient and control samples were amplified and corrected together, any resulting skew would affect both groups equally. At VDJ recombination sites, patients with type 1 diabetes made fewer insertions and deleted more nucleotides, a pattern implying thymic rearrangement abnormalities. Because the HLA sub-analyses included only small numbers of individuals, any influence of HLA type on TCRB rearrangement was left unresolved. Because cDNA was sequenced instead of genomic DNA, activated cells with high expression could be over-represented, although the groups did not differ in activation or CD3 levels. Type 1 diabetes patients showed a moderate but significant shortening of TCRB CDR3 length in all four CD4+ subsets. Naive, central memory and regulatory TCRB repertoires appeared to be more alike among patients than among healthy donors.

Each donor gave one peripheral blood draw, averaging roughly 100 mL, which was collected into heparinised tubes. A BD FACSAria II and a panel including CD45RO, CCR7, CD25, CD127, CD95 and CD27 were used to sort naive, central memory, regulatory and stem cell-like memory CD4+ T cells. Purity was above 95% for every sorted population. PBMCs were separated immediately by Lymphoprep density gradient centrifugation and were stained directly, without being cultured. So that batch effects would be minimized, each experiment stained and sorted samples in pairs, pairing one healthy donor with one patient. As encoded in the germline V gene, CDR1 is MNHEY while CDR2 is SVGAGI. The CDR3 measures 11 amino acids from cysteine to phenylalanine. Only the CDR3 DNA stays, 33 bases, in frame from base 1. Ends trimmed: V by 5 bases, J by 11 bases; bases unmatched to a gene: 4.

This TCR was recovered from a man younger than 35 in good health. Sequenced material: naive CD4+ T cells from blood. Sample cell subset or site, as interpreted from the label and publication: true naive CD4+ T cells. Recombination joined TRBV6-5 with TRBJ2-5, and 8 junction bases match TRBD1. The CDR3 has the sequence CASSNRDRQYF. The sequenced DNA is TGTGCCAGCAGTAACCGGGACAGGCAGTACTTC.